This T cell receptor beta chain was identified during a study of control samples from healthy donors and cancer patients. Germline CDR1 reads KGHSH; CDR2 reads LQKENI. Trimming removed 3 bases from V and 2 bases from J; junction bases left unmatched: 6. The CDR3 extends over 15 amino acids. Using immunoSEQ multiplex PCR, the repertoire was profiled, and TCRdb retains in-frame clones only, with some absent. The sample holds some 140,000 clones, roughly nine tenths seen once. This rearrangement joins TRBV18 to TRBJ2-7; 8 positions agree with TRBD1. The sample was blood. This sequence originates from a woman under 40 in good health. The DNA of the CDR3 is TGTGCCAGCTCACCTGGACAGGGCCCTACCTACGAGCAGTACTTC. Translated, it gives CASSPGQGPTYEQYF.